This T cell receptor beta chain was observed in a study of regulatory T cells in long-lasting Graves disease. Time point reported: newly diagnosed GD, antithyroid drugs for less than 3 months. After RNA was extracted from PBMCs, the TCR library was made from it. Enrollment of patients was through an endocrinology department in Xi'an, China. As regards this clonotype: Its antigen is as yet unknown. This likely came from a read error, as a far larger clone is one base away.

Study-level points and caveats: Among samples with persistent disease, TRBV28, TRBJ1-2 and TRBJ2-5 were favored. Accuracy could have been hurt by small sample size. Relative to newly diagnosed Graves' patients, persistent ones had lower TCR diversity.

Arm-PCR of CDR3 regions and iRepertoire HTBI primers were used to build TCR beta libraries. TCRdb re-derived calls from the multiplex PCR reads in MiXCR, one entry per CDR3 protein. This table has about 310,000 distinct CDR3 sequences, 15% to 20% appearing once. Germline assignment: CDR1 DFQATT and CDR2 SNEGSKA (reference sequence). The CDR3 loop spans 15 amino acids. The sequenced sample was peripheral blood mononuclear cells (PBMCs), obtained at new diagnosis, from a patient treated with antithyroid drugs. The V gene is TRBV20-1, the J gene TRBJ2-3, with D uncertain. The assigned J gene may be wrong: the sequence end matches TRBJ2-5 better. The sequence was obtained from a female donor with Graves disease. CDR3 protein: CSARDWVTPSYDQYF. The CDR3 DNA is TGCAGTGCTAGAGACTGGGTAACCCCCTCCTACGACCAGTACTTC.